The sequence of this T cell receptor (beta chain) was determined in a study of shared clonotypes between healthy human individuals. The wider study: Those who served as donors were a couple of women and three men between the ages of 18 and 49. Whole-study findings and limits: Clonotypes that were shared across a few donors made up approximately 5% of naive CD4 clonotypes. Non-shared clonotypes had lower generation probabilities than clonotypes shared by all four sorted-subset donors.

Sorted-subset replicate PCR reactions contained approximately 190 ng DNA, corresponding to tens of thousands of T cell genomes. Produced via immunoSEQ multiplex PCR; TCRdb's table is partial and in-frame only. In the table there are 1.4 million or so clones, less than 99% of which are singletons. This CDR3 is 14 amino acids long. Looked up from germline, CDR1 is GTSNPN and CDR2 is SVGIG (reference sequence). The V gene lost 2 bases and the J gene lost 4 bases, with 12 bases spanning the gap. To note about this clone: Its target is not known.

Sequenced: naive CD4+ T cells sorted from blood. Subset defined: CD45RA+ positively selected. The rearrangement uses TRBV30 and TRBJ1-5, with D tentatively TRBD1 (5 bases). This receptor was obtained from a man aged 25 to 40 in good health. CDR3 sequence: CAWSTGRTNQPQHF. CDR3 DNA: TGTGCCTGGAGTACGGGACGTACGAATCAGCCCCAGCATTTT.